This note documents a single T cell receptor beta chain sequence. TCRdb keeps only in-frame clones here, not all; method: immunoSEQ multiplex PCR. This table holds more than 90,000 clones, approximately 92% found once. This record belongs to a study of blood T cell repertoires in COVID-19. The clonotype originates from a man in his fifties with active COVID-19. Sequenced sample: peripheral blood.

The CDR3 reads CASSERGSHSNSPLHF. CDR3 coding DNA: TGTGCCAGCAGTGAAAGGGGGAGCCATAGTAATTCACCCCTCCACTTT. The chain carries TRBV2 and TRBJ1-6, with D tentatively TRBD1 (6 bases). CDR3 length: 16 amino acids. The ends were cut back, 2 bases at V and 6 bases at J, with 14 bases in the middle. Looked up from germline, CDR1 is SNHLY and CDR2 is FYNNEI. Supplemented by reference TRBV2 and TRBJ1-6, the full variable domain reads EPEVTQTPSHQVTQMGQEVILRCVPISNHLYFYWYRQILGQKVEFLVSFYNNEISEKSEIFDDQFSVERPDGSNFTLKIRSTKLEDSAMYFCASSERGSHSNSPLHFGNGTRLTVT.